This T cell receptor (beta chain) was captured by sequencing in a study of blood T cell repertoires in COVID-19. About the research overall: The United States, Italy and Spain were the sources of the acute and convalescent COVID-19 samples.

CDR3 size: 13 residues. Germline CDR1 GTSNPN, CDR2 SVGIG (reference sequence). V shed 1 base and J shed 6 bases, with 13 bases lying between them. Clones were read by immunoSEQ multiplex PCR, and TCRdb kept only the in-frame ones, dropping some. This sample has some 260,000 clones, with 88% found just once. J is TRBJ2-7 and V is TRBV30; D is ambiguous. The origin of this receptor is a human donor in a cohort sampled during active COVID-19. The sequenced sample was peripheral blood. The CDR3 DNA reads as TGTGCCTGGAGTGCGTCCAGGTACGGCGAGCAGTACTTC. Translation gives CAWSASRYGEQYF. Full variable domain (outside the CDR3, taken from reference TRBV30 and TRBJ2-7): SQTIHQWPATLVQPVGSPLSLECTVEGTSNPNLYWYRQAAGRGLQLLFYSVGIGQISSEVPQNLSASRPQDRQFILSSKKLLLSDSGFYLCAWSASRYGEQYFGPGTRLTVT.